A selection of T cell receptor beta chains follows, all from one sample in a study of shared clonotypes between healthy human individuals. The method was immunoSEQ multiplex PCR; TCRdb's version includes in-frame clones alone and lacks a portion of them. The top ten hold under 0.15% of the sample, which has around 2,000,000 clones, 90% to 95% seen once. Input material: naive CD4+ T cells sorted from blood. The receptor source for this set is a man aged 18 to 30 in good health. CDR3s include the opening cysteine and the closing phenylalanine or tryptophan. The order of the fields is J gene, V gene, D gene, clone size, CDR3 protein, CDR3 DNA. D genes are given only for firm matches. Part of the rows lack a size; the others show once, few, many or a class for expanded clones.

>TRBJ1-6|TRBV14|NA|NA
CASSQFNRLSESPLHF
TGTGCCAGCAGCCAATTTAATCGCCTTTCGGAATCACCCCTCCACTTT
>TRBJ1-1|TRBV10-3|TRBD1|NA
CAISDSDRVHSFF
TGTGCCATCAGTGACTCCGACAGGGTTCATTCTTTCTTT
>TRBJ2-5|TRBV5-4|NA|NA
CASSSGTHETQYF
TGTGCCAGCAGCTCCGGGACGCATGAGACCCAGTACTTC
>TRBJ1-5|TRBV7-2|NA|NA
CASSLVGGQDNQPQHF
TGTGCCAGCAGCTTAGTGGGGGGGCAGGACAATCAGCCCCAGCATTTT
>TRBJ2-7|TRBV18|NA|NA
CASSRDPLGGEQYF
TGTGCCAGCTCACGAGACCCCTTGGGCGGCGAGCAGTACTTC
>TRBJ1-5|TRBV19|NA|few
CASSPRAPDNQPQHF
TGTGCCAGTAGTCCCAGAGCGCCCGACAATCAGCCCCAGCATTTT
>TRBJ1-5|TRBV9|NA|NA
CASSVGGHSNQPQHF
TGTGCCAGCAGCGTAGGCGGCCATAGCAATCAGCCCCAGCATTTT
>TRBJ1-3|TRBV5-4|NA|NA
CASSSDILSGNTIYF
TGTGCCAGCAGCTCCGACATCCTCTCTGGAAACACCATATATTTT
>TRBJ2-1|TRBV11-2|TRBD2|NA
CASSFSHGRSNEQFF
TGTGCCAGCAGCTTCTCACACGGGAGGTCCAATGAGCAGTTCTTC
>TRBJ2-3|TRBV30|TRBD2|NA
CAWSTVFASGTQYF
TGTGCCTGGAGTACGGTGTTCGCTAGCGGTACGCAGTATTTT
>TRBJ1-1|TRBV11-2|NA|NA
CASSRTVNTEAFF
TGTGCCAGCAGCCGGACTGTGAACACTGAAGCTTTCTTT
>TRBJ2-3|TRBV10-3|NA|NA
CAITNGRTDTQYF
TGTGCCATCACCAACGGGCGCACAGATACGCAGTATTTT
>TRBJ1-5|TRBV27|TRBD1|NA
CASSLGGQGAVNNQPQHF
TGTGCCAGCAGTTTAGGGGGACAGGGGGCGGTTAACAATCAGCCCCAGCATTTT
>TRBJ2-3|TRBV5-1|NA|NA
CASSLDRGGRGDTQYF
TGCGCCAGCAGCTTGGATCGCGGAGGGAGAGGAGATACGCAGTATTTT
>TRBJ2-7|TRBV7-9|TRBD1|NA
CASSLARMTGGYEQYF
TGTGCCAGCAGCTTAGCGAGAATGACAGGGGGCTACGAGCAGTACTTC
>TRBJ2-7|TRBV18|NA|NA
CASSSTGFEQYF
TGTGCCAGCTCATCAACAGGGTTCGAGCAGTACTTC
>TRBJ2-5|TRBV27|TRBD2|NA
CASSLRSGRWETQYF
TGTGCCAGCAGTTTACGTAGCGGGAGATGGGAGACCCAGTACTTC
>TRBJ1-2|TRBV29-1|TRBD1|NA
CSVEGQGAYGYTF
TGCAGCGTTGAGGGACAGGGGGCCTATGGCTACACCTTC
>TRBJ2-4|TRBV7-2|NA|NA
CASSRASDIQYF
TGTGCCAGCAGCCGAGCCTCGGACATTCAGTACTTC
>TRBJ1-5|TRBV7-2|NA|NA
CASSLNRGNQPQHF
TGTGCCAGCAGCTTGAACAGGGGCAATCAGCCCCAGCATTTT
>TRBJ2-5|TRBV9|NA|NA
CASSVGSGRPRYF
TGTGCCAGCAGCGTAGGGTCGGGCCGCCCTCGGTACTTC
>TRBJ1-1|TRBV5-1|NA|NA
CASSFGTGNTEAFF
TGCGCCAGCAGCTTCGGTACAGGAAACACTGAAGCTTTCTTT
>TRBJ1-1|TRBV4-1|NA|NA
CASSQTPDRSNTEAFF
TGCGCCAGCAGCCAAACCCCAGACAGGAGTAACACTGAAGCTTTCTTT
>TRBJ2-5|TRBV5-6|TRBD1|NA
CASNLGTGRAQETQYF
TGTGCCAGCAACCTCGGGACAGGGAGGGCACAAGAGACCCAGTACTTC
>TRBJ1-1|TRBV7-9|TRBD1|NA
CASTMGQPTPEAFF
TGTGCCAGCACCATGGGACAGCCAACCCCTGAAGCTTTCTTT
>TRBJ1-3|TRBV30|NA|NA
CAWSVGVFGNTIYF
TGTGCCTGGAGTGTAGGGGTCTTTGGAAACACCATATATTTT
>TRBJ2-3|TRBV7-3|NA|NA
CASSSGPDTQYF
TGTGCCAGCAGCAGTGGGCCAGATACGCAGTATTTT
>TRBJ2-5|TRBV5-1|NA|once
CASSRNPSVQETQYF
TGCGCCAGCAGCCGCAACCCTAGCGTACAAGAGACCCAGTACTTC
>TRBJ1-1|TRBV5-4|NA|once
CASSLEPDQNTEAFF
TGTGCCAGCAGCTTGGAACCCGACCAGAACACTGAAGCTTTCTTT
>TRBJ1-3|TRBV2|NA|NA
CASSPGGGNTIYF
TGTGCCAGCAGCCCTGGAGGGGGAAACACCATATATTTT
>TRBJ2-5|TRBV5-1|NA|NA
CASSVRGAQQETQYF
TGCGCCAGCAGCGTACGGGGGGCGCAGCAAGAGACCCAGTACTTC
>TRBJ2-7|TRBV10-1|TRBD1|NA
CASSVPGGSYEQYF
TGCGCCAGCAGTGTCCCAGGGGGCTCCTACGAGCAGTACTTC
>TRBJ2-7|TRBV7-9|TRBD1|NA
CASSLGQGAEQYF
TGTGCCAGCAGCTTGGGACAGGGTGCCGAGCAGTACTTC
>TRBJ2-7|TRBV5-1|TRBD2|NA
CASSLGTSGGILYEQYF
TGCGCCAGCAGCCTGGGGACTAGCGGGGGGATTCTTTACGAGCAGTACTTC
>TRBJ2-7|TRBV28|TRBD1|NA
CASSQGSTGGGEQYF
TGTGCCAGCAGTCAAGGATCGACAGGGGGCGGCGAGCAGTACTTC
>TRBJ1-5|TRBV7-2|NA|NA
CASSPRFDQPQHF
TGTGCCAGCAGCCCGCGGTTTGATCAGCCCCAGCATTTT
>TRBJ2-7|TRBV11-2|TRBD1|NA
CASRLTGTGWNEQYF
TGTGCCAGCAGACTTACCGGGACAGGGTGGAACGAGCAGTACTTC
>TRBJ2-5|TRBV2|TRBD2|NA
CASSEASGGGGTQYF
TGTGCCAGCAGTGAGGCTAGCGGGGGAGGTGGGACCCAGTACTTC
>TRBJ2-2|TRBV19|NA|NA
CASRWPVNTGELFF
TGTGCCAGTAGATGGCCAGTGAACACCGGGGAGCTGTTTTTT
>TRBJ2-7|TRBV10-2|NA|NA
CASKLNGPVAYEQYF
TGCGCCAGCAAGCTTAACGGTCCTGTGGCCTACGAGCAGTACTTC
>TRBJ1-4|TRBV10-3|NA|NA
CAISEGRNEKLFF
TGTGCCATCAGTGAGGGACGGAATGAAAAACTGTTTTTT
>TRBJ1-5|TRBV7-2|NA|NA
CASSLEGGRNQPQHF
TGTGCCAGCAGCTTAGAGGGGGGCCGCAATCAGCCCCAGCATTTT
>TRBJ2-1|TRBV2|TRBD2|NA
CASTPSGSYNEQFF
TGTGCCAGCACGCCTAGCGGTTCCTACAATGAGCAGTTCTTC
>TRBJ2-4|TRBV27|NA|NA
CASSLGLAKNIQYF
TGTGCCAGCAGTTTAGGTTTAGCCAAAAACATTCAGTACTTC
>TRBJ2-1|TRBV19|TRBD2|many
CASSPGLVYEQFF
TGTGCCAGTAGTCCGGGACTAGTCTATGAGCAGTTCTTC
>TRBJ1-5|TRBV7-9|NA|NA
CASSLVANQPQHF
TGTGCCAGCAGCTTAGTAGCCAATCAGCCCCAGCATTTT
>TRBJ2-3|TRBV29-1|NA|once
CSVERSGTDTQYF
TGCAGCGTTGAGAGGTCGGGCACAGATACGCAGTATTTT
>TRBJ1-6|TRBV10-2|NA|once
CASRQGIIGSPLHF
TGCGCCAGCAGGCAGGGAATAATAGGTTCACCCCTCCACTTT
>TRBJ2-1|TRBV10-3|NA|NA
CAIRDYNEQFF
TGTGCCATCAGGGATTACAATGAGCAGTTCTTC
>TRBJ2-2|TRBV18|TRBD1|NA
CASSAGTANTGELFF
TGTGCCAGCTCTGCCGGGACAGCGAACACCGGGGAGCTGTTTTTT